This T cell receptor (beta chain) was documented in a study of Ad26.COV2.S vaccination and SARS-CoV-2 variants. Here immunoSEQ multiplex PCR was the method, and the copy in TCRdb shows in-frame clones only, minus some. The top ten hold around 6.6% of the sample, which has about 350,000 clones, about 85% seen once. Treatment here: about 20 received Ad26.COV2.S at low or high dose, single or two shots; 5 received placebo; per-sample allocation not given. It was on day 63 after the first vaccine or placebo injection that samples were taken. Trimming removed 3 bases from V and 9 bases from J, with 21 bases in between. This CDR3 has 15 residues. Germline CDR1 DFQATT, CDR2 SNEGSKA (reference sequence).

The sample in question was peripheral blood, obtained in a trial of Ad26.COV2.S vaccine versus placebo. The TCR comes from a person between 18 and 59 years old who received the Ad26.COV2.S COVID-19 vaccine or a placebo. The chain has TRBV20-1 and TRBJ2-1; possibly TRBD2 for D (6 bases). CDR3 residues: CSASPLVRRGGEQFF. As DNA, the CDR3 is TGCAGTGCTAGTCCTCTAGTGAGGCGGGGCGGTGAGCAGTTCTTC.